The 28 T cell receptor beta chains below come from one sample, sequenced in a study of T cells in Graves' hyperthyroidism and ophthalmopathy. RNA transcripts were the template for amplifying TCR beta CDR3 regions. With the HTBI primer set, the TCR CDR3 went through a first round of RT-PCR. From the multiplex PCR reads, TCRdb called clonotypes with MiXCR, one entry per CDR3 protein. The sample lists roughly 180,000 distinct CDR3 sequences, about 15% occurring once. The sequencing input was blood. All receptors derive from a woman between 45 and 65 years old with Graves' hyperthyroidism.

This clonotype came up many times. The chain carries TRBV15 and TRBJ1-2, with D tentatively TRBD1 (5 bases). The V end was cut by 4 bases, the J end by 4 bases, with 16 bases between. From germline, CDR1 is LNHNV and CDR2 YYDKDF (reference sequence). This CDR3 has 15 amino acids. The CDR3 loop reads CATSTSRVFSYGYTF. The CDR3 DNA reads TGTGCCACCAGCACCTCCAGGGTTTTCAGCTATGGCTACACCTTC.

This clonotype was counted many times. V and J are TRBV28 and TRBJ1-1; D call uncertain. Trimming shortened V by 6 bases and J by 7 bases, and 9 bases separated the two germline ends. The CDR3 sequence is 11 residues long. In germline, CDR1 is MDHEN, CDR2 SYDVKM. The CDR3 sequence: CASRTPFEAFF. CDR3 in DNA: TGTGCCAGCAGGACGCCCTTTGAAGCTTTCTTT.

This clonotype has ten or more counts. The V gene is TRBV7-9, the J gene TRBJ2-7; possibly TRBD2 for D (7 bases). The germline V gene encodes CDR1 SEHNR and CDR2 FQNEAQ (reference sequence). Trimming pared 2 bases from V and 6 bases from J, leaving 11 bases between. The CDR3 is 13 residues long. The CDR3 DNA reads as TGTGCCAGCAGCTTACGGGGGGCTTCCGAGCAGTACTTC. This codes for CASSLRGASEQYF.

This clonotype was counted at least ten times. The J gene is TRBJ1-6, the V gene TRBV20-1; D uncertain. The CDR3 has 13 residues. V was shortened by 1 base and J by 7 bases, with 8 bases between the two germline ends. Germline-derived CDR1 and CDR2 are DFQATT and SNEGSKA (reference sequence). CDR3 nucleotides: TGCAGTGCTAGAGTTGATGGGAATTCACCCCTCCACTTT. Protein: CSARVDGNSPLHF.

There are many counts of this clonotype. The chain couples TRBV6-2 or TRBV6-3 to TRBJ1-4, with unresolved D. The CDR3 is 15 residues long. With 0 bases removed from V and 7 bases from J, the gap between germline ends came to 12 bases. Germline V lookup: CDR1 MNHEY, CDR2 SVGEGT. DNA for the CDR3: TGTGCCAGCAGTTACTCGGGGTCCGGAGGTGAAAAACTGTTTTTT. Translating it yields CASSYSGSGGEKLFF.

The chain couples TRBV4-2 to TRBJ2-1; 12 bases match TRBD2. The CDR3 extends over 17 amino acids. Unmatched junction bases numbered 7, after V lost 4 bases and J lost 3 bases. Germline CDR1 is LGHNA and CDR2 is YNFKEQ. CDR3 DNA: TGTGCCAGCAGCCCGCGGACTAGCGGGGCGGTCTACAATGAGCAGTTCTTC. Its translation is CASSPRTSGAVYNEQFF.

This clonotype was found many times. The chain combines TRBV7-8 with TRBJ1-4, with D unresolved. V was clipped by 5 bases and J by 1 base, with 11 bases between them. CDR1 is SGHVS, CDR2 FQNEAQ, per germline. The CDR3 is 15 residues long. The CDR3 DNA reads TGTGCCAGCAGCCCCGGACGGATAACTAATGAAAAACTGTTTTTT. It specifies CASSPGRITNEKLFF.

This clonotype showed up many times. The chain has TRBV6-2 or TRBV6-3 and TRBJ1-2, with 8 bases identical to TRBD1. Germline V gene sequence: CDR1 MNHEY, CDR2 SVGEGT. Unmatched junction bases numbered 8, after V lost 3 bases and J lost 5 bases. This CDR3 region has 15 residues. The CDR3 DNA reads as TGTGCCAGCAGTTATGGACAGGGTGAACCTTATGGCTACACCTTC. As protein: CASSYGQGEPYGYTF.

The CDR3 reads CASSEQRRRDGYTF. As DNA, the CDR3 is TGTGCCAGCAGCGAGCAGCGAAGACGGGACGGCTACACCTTC. The V and J genes are TRBV28 and TRBJ1-2; D might be TRBD1 (5 bases). Germline values: CDR1 MDHEN, CDR2 SYDVKM. There are 14 residues in the CDR3. Trimming removed 6 bases at V and 8 bases at J, with 19 bases between.

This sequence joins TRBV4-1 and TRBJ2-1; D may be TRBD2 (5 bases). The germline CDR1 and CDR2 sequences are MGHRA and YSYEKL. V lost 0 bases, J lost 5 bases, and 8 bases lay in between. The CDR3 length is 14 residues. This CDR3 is CASSQERGNNEQFF. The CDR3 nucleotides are TGCGCCAGCAGCCAAGAAAGAGGGAACAATGAGCAGTTCTTC.

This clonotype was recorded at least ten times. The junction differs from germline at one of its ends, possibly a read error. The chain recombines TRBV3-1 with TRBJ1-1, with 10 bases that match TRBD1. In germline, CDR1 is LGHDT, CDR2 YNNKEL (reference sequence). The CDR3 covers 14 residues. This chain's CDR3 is CAGSLSRDRGGAFF. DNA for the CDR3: TGTGCCGGCAGCCTCAGCCGGGACAGGGGTGGAGCTTTCTTT.

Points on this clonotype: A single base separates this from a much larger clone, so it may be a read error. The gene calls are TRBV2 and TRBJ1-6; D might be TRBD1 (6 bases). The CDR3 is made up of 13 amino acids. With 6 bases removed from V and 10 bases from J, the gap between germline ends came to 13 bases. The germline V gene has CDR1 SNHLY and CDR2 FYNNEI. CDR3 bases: TGTGCCAGCAGGGGGGGGGGCCGATCACCCCTCCACTTT. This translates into CASRGGGRSPLHF.

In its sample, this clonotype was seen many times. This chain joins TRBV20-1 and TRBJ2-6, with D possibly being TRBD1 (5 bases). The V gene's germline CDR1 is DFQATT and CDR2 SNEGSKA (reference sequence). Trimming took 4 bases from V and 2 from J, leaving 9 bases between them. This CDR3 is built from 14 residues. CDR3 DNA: TGCAGTGCTACCGCAGGGACTGGGGCCAACGTCCTGACTTTC. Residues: CSATAGTGANVLTF.

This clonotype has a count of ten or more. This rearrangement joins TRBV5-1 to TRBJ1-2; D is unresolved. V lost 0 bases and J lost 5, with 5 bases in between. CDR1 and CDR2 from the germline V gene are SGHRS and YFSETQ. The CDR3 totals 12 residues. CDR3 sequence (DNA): TGCGCCAGCAGCTTGGAAGCTTATGGCTACACCTTC. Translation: CASSLEAYGYTF.

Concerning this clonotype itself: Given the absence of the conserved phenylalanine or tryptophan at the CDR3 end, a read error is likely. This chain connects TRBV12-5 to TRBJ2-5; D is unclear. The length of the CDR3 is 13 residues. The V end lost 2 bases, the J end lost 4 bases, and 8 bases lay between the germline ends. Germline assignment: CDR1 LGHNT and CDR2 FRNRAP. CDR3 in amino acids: CASGLSSGETQYL. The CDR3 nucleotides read TGTGCTAGTGGTTTGTCCTCTGGAGAGACCCAGTACCTC.

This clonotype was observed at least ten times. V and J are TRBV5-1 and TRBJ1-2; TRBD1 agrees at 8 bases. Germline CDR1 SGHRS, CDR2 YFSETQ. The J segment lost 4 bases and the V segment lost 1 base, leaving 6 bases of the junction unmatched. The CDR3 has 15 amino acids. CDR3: CASSLSGTGTYGYTF. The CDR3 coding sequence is TGCGCCAGCAGCTTGTCCGGGACAGGAACCTATGGCTACACCTTC.

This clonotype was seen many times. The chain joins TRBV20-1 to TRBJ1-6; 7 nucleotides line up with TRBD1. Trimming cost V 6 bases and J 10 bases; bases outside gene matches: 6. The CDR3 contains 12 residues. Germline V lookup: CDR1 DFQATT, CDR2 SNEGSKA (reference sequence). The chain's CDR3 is CSAGGGGSPLHF. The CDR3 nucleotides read TGCAGTGCGGGAGGGGGCGGATCACCCCTCCACTTT.

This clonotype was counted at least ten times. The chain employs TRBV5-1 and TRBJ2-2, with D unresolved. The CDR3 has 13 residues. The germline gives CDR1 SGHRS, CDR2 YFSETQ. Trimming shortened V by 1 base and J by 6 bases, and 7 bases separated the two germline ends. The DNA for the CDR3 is TGCGCCAGCAGCTTGATTGTATCCGGGGAGCTGTTTTTT. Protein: CASSLIVSGELFF.

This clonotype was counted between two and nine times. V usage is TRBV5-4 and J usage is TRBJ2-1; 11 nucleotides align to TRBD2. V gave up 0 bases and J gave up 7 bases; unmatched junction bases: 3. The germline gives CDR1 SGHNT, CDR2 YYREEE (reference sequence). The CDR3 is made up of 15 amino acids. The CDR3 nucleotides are TGTGCCAGCAGCTTGGCGCCTAGCGGGGGGAATGAGCAGTTCTTC. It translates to CASSLAPSGGNEQFF. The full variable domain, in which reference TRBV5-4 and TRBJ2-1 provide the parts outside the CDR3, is ETGVTQSPTHLIKTRGQQVTLRCSSQSGHNTVSWYQQALGQGPQFIFQYYREEENGRGNFPPRFSGLQFPNYSSELNVNALELDDSALYLCASSLAPSGGNEQFFGPGTRLTVL.

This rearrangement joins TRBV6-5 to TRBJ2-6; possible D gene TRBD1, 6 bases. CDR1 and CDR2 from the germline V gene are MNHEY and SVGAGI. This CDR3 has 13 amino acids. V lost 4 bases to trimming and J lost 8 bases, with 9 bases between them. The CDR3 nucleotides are TGTGCCAGCAGTTGGGGGCAGACCAACGTCCTGACTTTC. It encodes CASSWGQTNVLTF.

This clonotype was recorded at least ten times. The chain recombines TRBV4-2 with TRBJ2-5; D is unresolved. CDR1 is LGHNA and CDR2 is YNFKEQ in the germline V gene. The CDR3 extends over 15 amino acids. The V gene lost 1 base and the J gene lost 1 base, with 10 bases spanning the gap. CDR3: CASSQGSQPQETQYF. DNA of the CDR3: TGTGCCAGCAGCCAAGGCTCCCAGCCCCAAGAGACCCAGTACTTC.

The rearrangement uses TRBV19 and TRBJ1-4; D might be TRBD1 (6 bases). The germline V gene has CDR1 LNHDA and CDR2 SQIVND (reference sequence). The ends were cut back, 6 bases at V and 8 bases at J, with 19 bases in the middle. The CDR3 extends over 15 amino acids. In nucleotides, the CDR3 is TGTGCCAGTAGATCCGCCCCGGGGGGGCACGAAAAACTGTTTTTT. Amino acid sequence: CASRSAPGGHEKLFF. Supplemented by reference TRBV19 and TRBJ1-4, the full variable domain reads DGGITQSPKYLFRKEGQNVTLSCEQNLNHDAMYWYRQDPGQGLRLIYYSQIVNDFQKGDIAEGYSVSREKKESFPLTVTSAQKNPTAFYLCASRSAPGGHEKLFFGSGTQLSVL.

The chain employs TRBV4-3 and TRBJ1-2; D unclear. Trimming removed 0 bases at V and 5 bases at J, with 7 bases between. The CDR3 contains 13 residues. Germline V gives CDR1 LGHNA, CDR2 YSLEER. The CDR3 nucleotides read TGCGCCAGCAGCCAAGACGGGATTTATGGCTACACCTTC. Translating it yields CASSQDGIYGYTF.

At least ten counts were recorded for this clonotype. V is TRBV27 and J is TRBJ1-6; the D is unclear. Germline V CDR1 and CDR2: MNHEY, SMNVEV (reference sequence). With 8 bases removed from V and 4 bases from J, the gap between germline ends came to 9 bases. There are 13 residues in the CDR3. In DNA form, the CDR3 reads TGTGCCAGCGCCGACCCATATAATTCACCCCTCCACTTT. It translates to CASADPYNSPLHF.

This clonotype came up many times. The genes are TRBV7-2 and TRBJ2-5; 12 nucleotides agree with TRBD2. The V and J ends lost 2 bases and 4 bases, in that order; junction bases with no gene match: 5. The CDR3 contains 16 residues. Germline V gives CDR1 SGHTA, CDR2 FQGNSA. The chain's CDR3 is CASSLRPLAGGETQYF. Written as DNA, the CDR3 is TGTGCCAGCAGCTTACGCCCACTAGCGGGGGGAGAGACCCAGTACTTC.

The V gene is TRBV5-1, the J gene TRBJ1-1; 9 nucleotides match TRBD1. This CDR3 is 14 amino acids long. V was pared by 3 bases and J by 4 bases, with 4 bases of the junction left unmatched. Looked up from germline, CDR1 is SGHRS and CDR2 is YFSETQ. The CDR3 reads CASSSLTGGTEAFF. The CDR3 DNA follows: TGCGCCAGCAGCTCCTTGACAGGGGGCACTGAAGCTTTCTTT.

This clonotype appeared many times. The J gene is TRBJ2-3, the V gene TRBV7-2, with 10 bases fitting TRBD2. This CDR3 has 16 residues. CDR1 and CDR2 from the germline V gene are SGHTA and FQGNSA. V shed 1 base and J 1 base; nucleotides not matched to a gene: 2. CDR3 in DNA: TGTGCCAGCAGCTTAGATCTAGCGGGGGGCACAGATACGCAGTATTTT. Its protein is CASSLDLAGGTDTQYF.

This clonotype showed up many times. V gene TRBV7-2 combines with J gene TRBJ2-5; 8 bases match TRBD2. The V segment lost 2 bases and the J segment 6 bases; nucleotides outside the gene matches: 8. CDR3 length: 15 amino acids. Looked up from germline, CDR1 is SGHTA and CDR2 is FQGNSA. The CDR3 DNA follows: TGTGCCAGCAGCTTATCGGCGGGGGGCGCGAAGACCCAGTACTTC. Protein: CASSLSAGGAKTQYF. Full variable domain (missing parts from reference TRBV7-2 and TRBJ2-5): GAGVSQSPSNKVTEKGKDVELRCDPISGHTALYWYRQSLGQGLEFLIYFQGNSAPDKSGLPSDRFSAERTGGSVSTLTIQRTQQEDSAVYLCASSLSAGGAKTQYFGPGTRLLVL.